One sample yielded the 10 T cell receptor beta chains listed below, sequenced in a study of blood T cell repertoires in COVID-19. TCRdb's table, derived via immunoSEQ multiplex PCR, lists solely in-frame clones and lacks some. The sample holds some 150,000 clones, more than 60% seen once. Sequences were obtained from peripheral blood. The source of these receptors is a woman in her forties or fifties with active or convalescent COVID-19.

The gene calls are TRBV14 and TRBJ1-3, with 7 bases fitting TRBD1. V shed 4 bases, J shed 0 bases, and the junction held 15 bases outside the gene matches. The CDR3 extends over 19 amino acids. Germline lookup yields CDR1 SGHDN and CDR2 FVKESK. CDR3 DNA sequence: TGTGCCAGCAGCCTTACTCATGGACTCACAGGGGACTCTGGAAACACCATATATTTT. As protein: CASSLTHGLTGDSGNTIYF.

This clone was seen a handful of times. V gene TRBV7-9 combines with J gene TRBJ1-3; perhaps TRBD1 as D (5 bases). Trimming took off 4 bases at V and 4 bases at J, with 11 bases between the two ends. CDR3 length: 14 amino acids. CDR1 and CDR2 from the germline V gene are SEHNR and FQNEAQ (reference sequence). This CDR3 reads CASSWTRAGNTIYF. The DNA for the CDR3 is TGTGCCAGCAGCTGGACAAGGGCGGGAAACACCATATATTTT.

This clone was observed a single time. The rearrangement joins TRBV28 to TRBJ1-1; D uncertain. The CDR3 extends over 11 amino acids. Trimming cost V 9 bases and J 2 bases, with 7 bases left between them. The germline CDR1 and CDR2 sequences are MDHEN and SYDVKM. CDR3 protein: CASQVNTEAFF. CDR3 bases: TGTGCCAGTCAGGTTAACACTGAAGCTTTCTTT.

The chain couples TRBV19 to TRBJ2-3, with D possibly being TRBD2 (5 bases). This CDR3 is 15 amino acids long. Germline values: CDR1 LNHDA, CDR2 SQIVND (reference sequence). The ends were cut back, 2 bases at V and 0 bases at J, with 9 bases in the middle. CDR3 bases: TGTGCCAGTAGTATACTAGCTTTTAGCACAGATACGCAGTATTTT. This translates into CASSILAFSTDTQYF.

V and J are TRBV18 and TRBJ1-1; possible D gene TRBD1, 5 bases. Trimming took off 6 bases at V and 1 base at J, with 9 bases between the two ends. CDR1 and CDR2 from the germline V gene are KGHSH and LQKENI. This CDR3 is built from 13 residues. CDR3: CASSIGQNTEAFF. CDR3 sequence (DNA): TGTGCCAGCTCGATCGGACAGAACACTGAAGCTTTCTTT.

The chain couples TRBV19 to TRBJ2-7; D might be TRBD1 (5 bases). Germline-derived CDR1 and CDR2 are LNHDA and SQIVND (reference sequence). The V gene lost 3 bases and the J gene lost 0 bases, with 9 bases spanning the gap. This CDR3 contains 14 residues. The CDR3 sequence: CASSISGFSYEQYF. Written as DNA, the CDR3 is TGTGCCAGTAGTATCTCAGGGTTCTCCTACGAGCAGTACTTC.

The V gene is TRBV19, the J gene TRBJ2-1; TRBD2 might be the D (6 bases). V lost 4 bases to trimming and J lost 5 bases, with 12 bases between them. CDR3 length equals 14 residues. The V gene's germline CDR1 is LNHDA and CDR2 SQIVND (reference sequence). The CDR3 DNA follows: TGTGCCAGTAGTAGGACTACCACGCACAATGAGCAGTTCTTC. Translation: CASSRTTTHNEQFF.

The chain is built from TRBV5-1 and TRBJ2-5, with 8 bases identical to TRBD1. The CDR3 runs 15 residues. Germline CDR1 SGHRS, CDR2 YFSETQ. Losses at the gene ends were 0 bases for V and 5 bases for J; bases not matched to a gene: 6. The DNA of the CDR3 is TGCGCCAGCAGCTTGGACAGGGGGTTGGGGGAGACCCAGTACTTC. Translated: CASSLDRGLGETQYF.

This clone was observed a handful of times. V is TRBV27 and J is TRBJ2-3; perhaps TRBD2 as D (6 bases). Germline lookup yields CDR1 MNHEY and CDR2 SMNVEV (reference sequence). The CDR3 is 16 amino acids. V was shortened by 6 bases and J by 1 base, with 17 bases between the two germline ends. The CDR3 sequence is CASSPAARGGTDTQYF. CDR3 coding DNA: TGTGCCAGCAGCCCCGCCGCGCGGGGAGGCACAGATACGCAGTATTTT.

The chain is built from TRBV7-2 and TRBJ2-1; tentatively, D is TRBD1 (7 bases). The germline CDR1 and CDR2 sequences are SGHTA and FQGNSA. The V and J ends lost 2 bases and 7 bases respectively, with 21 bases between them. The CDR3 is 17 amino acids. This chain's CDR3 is CASSLRGGGGAGNEQFF. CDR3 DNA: TGTGCCAGCAGCTTAAGGGGTGGAGGGGGCGCGGGAAATGAGCAGTTCTTC.